This is a list of T cell receptor beta chains from one sample in a study of blood T cell repertoires in COVID-19. Method: immunoSEQ multiplex PCR; TCRdb's copy keeps in-frame clones and lacks some. The sample contains 110,000 or so clones, around 85% of which appear only once. The sequenced material came from peripheral blood. The receptors were sampled from a woman aged 55-75 years with COVID-19, enrolled during active disease. Both conserved end residues are part of each CDR3. Each record gives: clone size, J gene, D gene, V gene, CDR3 DNA, CDR3 protein. A D gene is named only where the DNA matches it firmly. Clone size is stated in some rows and not others, as once, few, many or a class when expanded.

abundance: .
j_gene: TRBJ1-2
d_gene: .
v_gene: TRBV19
CDR3nt: TGTGCCAGTAGTATTTTGGGCTCCTATGGCTACACCTTC
CDR3aa: CASSILGSYGYTF

abundance: .
j_gene: TRBJ1-2
d_gene: .
v_gene: TRBV9
CDR3nt: TGTGCCAGCAGCCCCGCAGGGTCGGGTGGCTACACCTTC
CDR3aa: CASSPAGSGGYTF

abundance: .
j_gene: TRBJ1-3
d_gene: .
v_gene: TRBV6-5
CDR3nt: TGTGCCAGCAGTTACTCGATTAAGGGGGCTGGAAACACCATATATTTT
CDR3aa: CASSYSIKGAGNTIYF

abundance: once
j_gene: TRBJ2-7
d_gene: TRBD1
v_gene: TRBV14
CDR3nt: TGTGCCAGCAGCCAGGACAGGGTCTACGAGCAGTACTTC
CDR3aa: CASSQDRVYEQYF

abundance: .
j_gene: TRBJ1-1
d_gene: TRBD1
v_gene: TRBV19
CDR3nt: TGTGCCAGTAGTATATCTAGGGGGCAAAACACTGAAGCTTTCTTT
CDR3aa: CASSISRGQNTEAFF

abundance: once
j_gene: TRBJ1-1
d_gene: .
v_gene: TRBV6-5
CDR3nt: TGTGCCAGCAGGGCTGGACAGTCGAACACTGAAGCTTTCTTT
CDR3aa: CASRAGQSNTEAFF

abundance: once
j_gene: TRBJ2-3
d_gene: .
v_gene: TRBV7-3
CDR3nt: TGTGCCAGCAGCCTCTCTATCACAGATACGCAGTATTTT
CDR3aa: CASSLSITDTQYF

abundance: .
j_gene: TRBJ1-5
d_gene: .
v_gene: TRBV2
CDR3nt: TGTGCCAGCAGTTCGACATGGGGCAATCAGCCCCAGCATTTT
CDR3aa: CASSSTWGNQPQHF

abundance: .
j_gene: TRBJ2-7
d_gene: TRBD2
v_gene: TRBV5-5
CDR3nt: TGTGCCAGCAGTTCGCGGGGGGGAAGCTCCTACGAGCAGTACTTC
CDR3aa: CASSSRGGSSYEQYF

abundance: .
j_gene: TRBJ2-7
d_gene: TRBD1
v_gene: TRBV29-1
CDR3nt: TGCAGCGTTGACGGACCGGGACAGGGATGGGAGCAGTACTTC
CDR3aa: CSVDGPGQGWEQYF

abundance: .
j_gene: TRBJ1-1
d_gene: .
v_gene: TRBV7-6
CDR3nt: TGTGCCAGCAGCGCGGAGAGTTCGATGAACACTGAAGCTTTCTTT
CDR3aa: CASSAESSMNTEAFF

abundance: .
j_gene: TRBJ1-2
d_gene: TRBD1
v_gene: TRBV4-1
CDR3nt: TGCGCCAGCAGCCCAGGACAGGCACCACAGGGCTATGGCTACACCTTC
CDR3aa: CASSPGQAPQGYGYTF

abundance: .
j_gene: TRBJ2-3
d_gene: TRBD2
v_gene: TRBV7-8
CDR3nt: TGTGCCAGCAGCTTAACCGGGGGGGCCTTAGATACGCAGTATTTT
CDR3aa: CASSLTGGALDTQYF

abundance: .
j_gene: TRBJ1-1
d_gene: TRBD1
v_gene: TRBV14
CDR3nt: TGTGCCAGCAGCAGACAGGGTTTCACTGAAGCTTTCTTT
CDR3aa: CASSRQGFTEAFF

abundance: .
j_gene: TRBJ2-1
d_gene: .
v_gene: TRBV7-9
CDR3nt: TGTGCCAGCAGCTTAGAAGTGAGTGAGCAGTTCTTC
CDR3aa: CASSLEVSEQFF